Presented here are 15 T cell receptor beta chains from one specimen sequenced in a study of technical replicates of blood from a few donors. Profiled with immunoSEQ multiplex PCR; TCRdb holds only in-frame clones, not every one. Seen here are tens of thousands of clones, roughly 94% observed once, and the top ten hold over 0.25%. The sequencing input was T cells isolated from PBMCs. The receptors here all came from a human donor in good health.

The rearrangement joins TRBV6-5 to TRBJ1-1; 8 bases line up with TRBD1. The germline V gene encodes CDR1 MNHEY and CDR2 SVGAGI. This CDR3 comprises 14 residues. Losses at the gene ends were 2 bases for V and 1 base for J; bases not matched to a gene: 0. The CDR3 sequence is CASSYTGGNTEAFF. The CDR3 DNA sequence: TGTGCCAGCAGTTACACAGGGGGGAACACTGAAGCTTTCTTT.

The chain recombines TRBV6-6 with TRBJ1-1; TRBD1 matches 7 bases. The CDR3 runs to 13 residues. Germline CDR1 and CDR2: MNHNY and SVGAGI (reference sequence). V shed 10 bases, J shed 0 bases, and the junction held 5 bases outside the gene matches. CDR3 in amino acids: CATLQGLNTEAFF. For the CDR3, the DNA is TGTGCCACCCTACAGGGGTTGAACACTGAAGCTTTCTTT.

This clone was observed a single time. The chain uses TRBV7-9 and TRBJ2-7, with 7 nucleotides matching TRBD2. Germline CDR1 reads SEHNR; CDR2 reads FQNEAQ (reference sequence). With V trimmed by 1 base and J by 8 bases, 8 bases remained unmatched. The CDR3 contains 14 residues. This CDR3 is CASSLERTRSKQYF. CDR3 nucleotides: TGTGCCAGCAGCTTAGAAAGGACTAGGAGCAAGCAGTACTTC.

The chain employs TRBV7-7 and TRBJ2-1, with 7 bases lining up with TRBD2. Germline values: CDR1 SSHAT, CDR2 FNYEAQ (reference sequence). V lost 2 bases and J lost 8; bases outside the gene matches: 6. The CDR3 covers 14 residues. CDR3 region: CASSLIRAGDEQFF. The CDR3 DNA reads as TGTGCCAGCAGCTTAATCAGGGCGGGGGATGAGCAGTTCTTC. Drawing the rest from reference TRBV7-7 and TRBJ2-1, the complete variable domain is GAGVSQSPRYKVTKRGQDVTLRCDPISSHATLYWYQQALGQGPEFLTYFNYEAQPDKSGLPSDRFSAERPEGSISTLTIQRTEQRDSAMYRCASSLIRAGDEQFFGPGTRLTVL.

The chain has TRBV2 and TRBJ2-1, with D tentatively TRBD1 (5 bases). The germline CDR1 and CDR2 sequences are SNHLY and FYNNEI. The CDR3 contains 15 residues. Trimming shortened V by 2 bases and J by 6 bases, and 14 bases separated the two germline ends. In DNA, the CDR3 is TGTGCCAGCAGTGAAAGGGGATCCCGGTTCAATGAGCAGTTCTTC. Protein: CASSERGSRFNEQFF.

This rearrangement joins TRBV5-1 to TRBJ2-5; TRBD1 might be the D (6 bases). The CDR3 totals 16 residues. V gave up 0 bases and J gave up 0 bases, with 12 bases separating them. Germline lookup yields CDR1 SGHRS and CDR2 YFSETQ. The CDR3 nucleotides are TGCGCCAGCAGCTTGGGTGCCAGGGGAGACCAAGAGACCCAGTACTTC. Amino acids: CASSLGARGDQETQYF.

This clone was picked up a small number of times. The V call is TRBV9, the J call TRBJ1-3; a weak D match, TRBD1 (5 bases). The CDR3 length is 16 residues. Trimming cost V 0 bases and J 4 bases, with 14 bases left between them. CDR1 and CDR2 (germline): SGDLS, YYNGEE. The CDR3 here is CASSVASEGWGNTIYF. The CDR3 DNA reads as TGTGCCAGCAGCGTAGCATCGGAGGGGTGGGGAAACACCATATATTTT.

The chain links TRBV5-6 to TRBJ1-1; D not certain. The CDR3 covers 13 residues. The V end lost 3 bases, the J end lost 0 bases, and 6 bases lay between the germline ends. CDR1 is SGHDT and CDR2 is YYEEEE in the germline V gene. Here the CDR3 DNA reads TGTGCCAGCAGCTGGGCAGTGAACACTGAAGCTTTCTTT. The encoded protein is CASSWAVNTEAFF. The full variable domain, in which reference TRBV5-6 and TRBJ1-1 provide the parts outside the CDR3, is DAGVTQSPTHLIKTRGQQVTLRCSPKSGHDTVSWYQQALGQGPQFIFQYYEEEERQRGNFPDRFSGHQFPNYSSELNVNALLLGDSALYLCASSWAVNTEAFFGQGTRLTVV.

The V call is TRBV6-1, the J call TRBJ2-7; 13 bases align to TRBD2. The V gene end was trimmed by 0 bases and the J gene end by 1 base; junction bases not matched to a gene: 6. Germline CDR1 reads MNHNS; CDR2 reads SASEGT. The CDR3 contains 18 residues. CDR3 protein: CASSEALLTSGRSYEQYF. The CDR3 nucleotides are TGTGCCAGCAGTGAAGCCCTGTTGACTAGCGGGAGGTCCTACGAGCAGTACTTC.

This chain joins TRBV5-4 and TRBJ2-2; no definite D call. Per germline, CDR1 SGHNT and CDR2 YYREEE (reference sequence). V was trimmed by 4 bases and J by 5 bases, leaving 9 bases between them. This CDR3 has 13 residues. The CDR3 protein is CASSTPRTGELFF. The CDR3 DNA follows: TGTGCCAGCAGCACACCGAGGACCGGGGAGCTGTTTTTT.

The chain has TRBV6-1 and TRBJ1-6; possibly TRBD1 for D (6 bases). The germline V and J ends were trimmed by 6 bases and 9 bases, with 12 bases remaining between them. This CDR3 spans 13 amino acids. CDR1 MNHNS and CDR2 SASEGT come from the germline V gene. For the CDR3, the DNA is TGTGCCAGCAGGTACAGGGAAGGTTCACCCCTCCACTTT. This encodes CASRYREGSPLHF.

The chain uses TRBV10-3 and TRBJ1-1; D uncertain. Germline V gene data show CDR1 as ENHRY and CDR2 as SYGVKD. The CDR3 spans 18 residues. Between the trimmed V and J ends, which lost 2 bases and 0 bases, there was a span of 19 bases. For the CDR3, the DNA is TGTGCCATCAGTGAGCCCAGTTCTATCGGAGGGATGAACACTGAAGCTTTCTTT. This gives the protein CAISEPSSIGGMNTEAFF.

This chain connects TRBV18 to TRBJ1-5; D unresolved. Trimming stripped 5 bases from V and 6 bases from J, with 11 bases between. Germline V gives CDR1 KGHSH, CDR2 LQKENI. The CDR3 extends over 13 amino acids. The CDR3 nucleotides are TGTGCCAGCTCAGACGAGGTTCGTCAGCCCCAGCATTTT. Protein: CASSDEVRQPQHF.

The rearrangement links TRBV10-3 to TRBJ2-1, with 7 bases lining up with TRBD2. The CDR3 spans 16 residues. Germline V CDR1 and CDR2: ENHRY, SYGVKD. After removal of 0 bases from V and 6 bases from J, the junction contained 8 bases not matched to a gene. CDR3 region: CAISESGLAAINEQFF. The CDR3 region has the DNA TGTGCCATCAGTGAGTCGGGGCTAGCGGCGATCAATGAGCAGTTCTTC.

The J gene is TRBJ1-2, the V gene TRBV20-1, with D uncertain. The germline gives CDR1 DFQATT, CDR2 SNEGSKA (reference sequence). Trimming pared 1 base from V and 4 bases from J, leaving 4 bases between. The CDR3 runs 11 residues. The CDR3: CSARVAYGYTF. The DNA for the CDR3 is TGCAGTGCTAGAGTGGCCTATGGCTACACCTTC.